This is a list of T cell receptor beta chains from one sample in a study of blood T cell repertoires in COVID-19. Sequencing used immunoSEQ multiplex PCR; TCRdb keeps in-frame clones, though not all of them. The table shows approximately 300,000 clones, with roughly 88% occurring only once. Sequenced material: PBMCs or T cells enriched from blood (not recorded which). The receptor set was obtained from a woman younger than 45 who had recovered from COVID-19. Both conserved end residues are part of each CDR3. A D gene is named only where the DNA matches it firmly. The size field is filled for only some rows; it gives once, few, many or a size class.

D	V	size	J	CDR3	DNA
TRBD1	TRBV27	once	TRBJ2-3	CASSYRGLTDTQYF	TGTGCCAGCAGTTACAGGGGGCTCACAGATACGCAGTATTTT
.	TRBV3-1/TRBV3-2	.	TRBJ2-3	CASSQEEQGPDTQYF	TGTGCCAGCAGCCAAGAGGAACAGGGCCCAGATACGCAGTATTTT
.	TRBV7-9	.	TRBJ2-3	CASGSTQYF	TGTGCCAGCGGGAGTACGCAGTATTTT
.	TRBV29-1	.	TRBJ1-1	CSVRQWNTEAFF	TGCAGCGTAAGACAGTGGAACACTGAAGCTTTCTTT
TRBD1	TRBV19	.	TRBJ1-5	CASSIDRASNQPQHF	TGTGCCAGTAGTATCGACAGGGCTAGCAATCAGCCCCAGCATTTT
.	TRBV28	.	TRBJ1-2	CASSFRPGLGGYTF	TGTGCCAGCAGTTTCCGTCCGGGGTTGGGTGGCTACACCTTC
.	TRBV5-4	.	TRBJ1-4	CASSLGRVEKLFF	TGTGCCAGCAGCTTGGGGAGGGTTGAAAAACTGTTTTTT
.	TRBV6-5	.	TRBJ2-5	CASSWGGGQETQYF	TGTGCCAGCAGTTGGGGGGGCGGACAAGAGACCCAGTACTTC
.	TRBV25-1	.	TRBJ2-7	CASRGLGLSNYEQYF	TGTGCCAGCAGGGGGTTGGGACTCTCAAATTACGAGCAGTACTTC
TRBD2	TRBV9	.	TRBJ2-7	CASSPGGGFTYEQYF	TGTGCCAGCAGCCCCGGGGGGGGGTTCACCTACGAGCAGTACTTC
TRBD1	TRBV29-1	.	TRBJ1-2	CSVLGQGLGGYTF	TGCAGCGTTCTAGGACAGGGGTTGGGTGGCTACACCTTC
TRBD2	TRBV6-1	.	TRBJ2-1	CASSGPGLAGNNEQFF	TGTGCCAGCAGTGGACCGGGACTAGCGGGGAACAATGAGCAGTTCTTC
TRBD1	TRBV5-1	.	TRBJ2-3	CASSLEGTGVADTQYF	TGCGCCAGCAGCTTGGAGGGGACAGGGGTCGCAGATACGCAGTATTTT
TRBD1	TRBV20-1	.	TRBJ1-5	CSASPGQFGQPQHF	TGCAGTGCTAGTCCGGGACAGTTCGGGCAGCCCCAGCATTTT
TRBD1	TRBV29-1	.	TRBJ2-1	CSVPNPFSTGGKRNEQFF	TGCAGCGTTCCAAACCCTTTTTCGACAGGGGGAAAGCGGAATGAGCAGTTCTTC
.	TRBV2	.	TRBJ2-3	CASSDNELATDTQYF	TGTGCCAGCAGTGATAACGAGCTAGCCACAGATACGCAGTATTTT
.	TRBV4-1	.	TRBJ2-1	CASSQALVASNEQFF	TGCGCCAGCAGCCAAGCCCTAGTGGCCTCCAATGAGCAGTTCTTC
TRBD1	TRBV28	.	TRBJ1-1	CASSLGAGGGTEAFF	TGTGCCAGCAGTTTAGGGGCAGGGGGCGGCACTGAAGCTTTCTTT
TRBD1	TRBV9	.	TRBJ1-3	CASSVDRGLGNTIYF	TGTGCCAGCAGCGTAGACAGGGGGCTTGGAAACACCATATATTTT
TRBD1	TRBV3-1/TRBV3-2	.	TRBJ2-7	CASSQDPGTGAYEQYF	TGTGCCAGCAGCCAAGACCCGGGGACAGGAGCCTACGAGCAGTACTTC
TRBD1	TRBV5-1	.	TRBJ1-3	CASSVGQGVGNTIYF	TGCGCCAGCAGCGTGGGACAGGGGGTAGGAAACACCATATATTTT
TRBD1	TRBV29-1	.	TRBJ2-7	CSVGTGTGGTYEQYF	TGCAGCGTTGGTACCGGGACAGGGGGAACCTACGAGCAGTACTTC
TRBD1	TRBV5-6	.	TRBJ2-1	CASSALKGADYNEQFF	TGTGCCAGCAGCGCCCTAAAGGGGGCGGATTACAATGAGCAGTTCTTC
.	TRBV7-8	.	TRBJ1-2	CASSWTAANYGYTF	TGTGCCAGCAGCTGGACAGCAGCTAACTATGGCTACACCTTC
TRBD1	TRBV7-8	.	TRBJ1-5	CASSPGQVGFQPQHF	TGTGCCAGCAGCCCGGGACAGGTCGGGTTCCAGCCCCAGCATTTT
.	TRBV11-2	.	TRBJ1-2	CASGAGANYGYTF	TGTGCCAGCGGGGCCGGAGCTAACTATGGCTACACCTTC
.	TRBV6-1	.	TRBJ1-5	CASSDSLGNQPQHF	TGTGCCAGCAGTGATTCGCTAGGCAATCAGCCCCAGCATTTT
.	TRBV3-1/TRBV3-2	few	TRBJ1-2	CASSQAGHTYGYTF	TGTGCCAGCAGCCAAGCGGGACATACCTATGGCTACACCTTC
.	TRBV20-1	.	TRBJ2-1	CSARYLNEQFF	TGCAGTGCTAGATACCTAAATGAGCAGTTCTTC
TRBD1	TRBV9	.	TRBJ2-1	CASSVATGGYNEQFF	TGTGCCAGCAGCGTAGCTACAGGGGGCTACAATGAGCAGTTCTTC
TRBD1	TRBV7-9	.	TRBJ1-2	CASSTQQGYYGYTF	TGTGCCAGCAGCACCCAACAGGGGTACTATGGCTACACCTTC
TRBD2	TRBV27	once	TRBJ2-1	CASSRGEGKFF	TGTGCCAGCTCTCGGGGGGAGGGTAAGTTCTTC
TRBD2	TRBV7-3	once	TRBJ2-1	CASSLTINPLLAGGPNEQFF	TGTGCCAGCAGCCTAACAATTAATCCCTTACTAGCGGGAGGGCCTAATGAGCAGTTCTTC
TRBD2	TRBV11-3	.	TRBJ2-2	CASSRSTSGRNTGELFF	TGTGCCAGCAGCCGTTCGACTAGCGGGAGGAACACCGGGGAGCTGTTTTTT
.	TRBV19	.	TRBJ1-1	CASINGGWGTEAFF	TGTGCCAGTATCAACGGGGGATGGGGCACTGAAGCTTTCTTT
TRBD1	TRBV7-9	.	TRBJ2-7	CASSLDPGGSLGQYF	TGTGCCAGCAGCTTAGACCCAGGGGGCTCCCTTGGGCAGTACTTC
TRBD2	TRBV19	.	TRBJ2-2	CASIREGNTNTGELFF	TGTGCCAGTATAAGGGAGGGAAATACGAACACCGGGGAGCTGTTTTTT
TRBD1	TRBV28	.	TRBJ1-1	CASSPPRGVGNTEAFF	TGTGCCAGCAGTCCGCCCAGGGGGGTGGGGAACACTGAAGCTTTCTTT
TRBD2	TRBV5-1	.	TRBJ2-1	CASSVAGGFEQFF	TGCGCCAGCAGCGTAGCGGGGGGGTTTGAGCAGTTCTTC
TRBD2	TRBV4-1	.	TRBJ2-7	CASSQDPLAGAPYEQYF	TGCGCCAGCAGCCAAGACCCACTAGCGGGGGCTCCGTACGAGCAGTACTTC
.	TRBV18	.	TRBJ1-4	CASSPWTPATNEKLFF	TGTGCCAGCTCACCCTGGACACCCGCAACTAATGAAAAACTGTTTTTT
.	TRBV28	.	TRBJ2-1	CASSLRQVNEQFF	TGTGCCAGCAGTTTACGGCAGGTCAATGAGCAGTTCTTC
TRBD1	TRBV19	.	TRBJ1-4	CATRTGGEKLFF	TGTGCCACCCGGACAGGGGGTGAAAAACTGTTTTTT
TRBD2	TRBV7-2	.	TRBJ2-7	CASSLDGTSGGPYEQYF	TGTGCCAGCAGCTTGGATGGGACTAGCGGGGGGCCCTACGAGCAGTACTTC
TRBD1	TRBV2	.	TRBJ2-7	CASTSLRGRGRLAEQYF	TGTGCCAGCACCTCACTCCGGGGCAGGGGGCGTCTTGCCGAGCAGTACTTC
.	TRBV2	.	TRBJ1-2	CASSTPGTKVYGYTF	TGTGCCAGCAGTACACCCGGGACTAAGGTCTATGGCTACACCTTC
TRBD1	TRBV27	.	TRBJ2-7	CASSLYRGYEQYF	TGTGCCAGCAGTTTATACAGGGGCTACGAGCAGTACTTC
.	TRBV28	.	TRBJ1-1	CASSLTRPRTEAFF	TGTGCCAGCAGTTTAACAAGGCCGCGGACTGAAGCTTTCTTT
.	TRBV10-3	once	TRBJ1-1	CAIRDSGTSNTEAFF	TGTGCCATCAGGGATTCCGGGACAAGTAACACTGAAGCTTTCTTT
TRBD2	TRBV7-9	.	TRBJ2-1	CASSLFSGRFKGAYNEQFF	TGTGCCAGCAGCTTGTTTAGCGGGAGGTTTAAAGGGGCGTACAATGAGCAGTTCTTC
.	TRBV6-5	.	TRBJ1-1	CASTQGWANTEAFF	TGTGCCAGCACCCAGGGCTGGGCGAACACTGAAGCTTTCTTT
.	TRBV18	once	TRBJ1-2	CASSRLGGDGYTF	TGTGCCAGCTCACGTCTAGGCGGAGATGGCTACACCTTC
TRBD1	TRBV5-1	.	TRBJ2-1	CASSFWDRVASSALNEQFF	TGCGCCAGCAGCTTTTGGGACAGGGTCGCTTCTTCGGCCCTGAATGAGCAGTTCTTC
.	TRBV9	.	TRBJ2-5	CASSPRRSVAETQYF	TGTGCCAGCAGCCCTAGAAGGTCGGTAGCAGAGACCCAGTACTTC